Listed here are 2 T cell receptor beta chains from one sample, sequenced in a study of molecular identifiers for immune sequencing clone quantification. TCRdb redid the calling of the PCR reads with MiXCR, one entry per CDR3 protein. The table lists 20,000 to 30,000 distinct CDR3 sequences, roughly 15% of them singletons. The sample consisted of naive CD8+ T cells from blood, with Jurkat cell RNA spiked in. Specified subset: FACS-sorted CD8+CD4-CCR7+CD45RA+ naive T cells. Receptor source: a human donor in good health. Some libraries in this study had Jurkat cell RNA spiked in.

This clonotype was counted ten times or more. V gene TRBV12-3 or TRBV12-4 combines with J gene TRBJ1-1; the D gene is possibly TRBD1 (6 bases). The length of the CDR3 is 16 residues. V was cut by 5 bases and J by 3 bases, with 19 bases left in between. CDR3 amino acids: CASSPRKGGWDTEAFF. The CDR3 DNA reads as TGTGCCAGCAGTCCACGCAAGGGGGGCTGGGACACTGAAGCTTTCTTT.

This clonotype appeared a single time. The V gene is TRBV29-1, the J gene TRBJ2-2; D is perhaps TRBD1 or TRBD2 (6 bases each). CDR3 size: 12 residues. Germline CDR1 is SQVTM and CDR2 is ANQGSEA. Trimming took off 7 bases at V and 5 bases at J, with 11 bases between the two ends. CDR3 residues: CSALGGTGELFF. The CDR3 coding sequence is TGCAGCGCTCTAGGGGGGACCGGGGAGCTGTTTTTT.